This T cell receptor beta chain was identified in a study of cytomegalovirus exposure and HLA in healthy donors. Regarding the study as a whole: Among TCR beta chains of equal frequency, HLA-associated ones were more clonally expanded in a later analysis. Being productive about 87% or about 30% of the time was typical of most TCR beta V segments in an earlier analysis. TCR beta sequences reportedly predicted most subjects' HLA-A and HLA-B alleles accurately. Association with HLA alleles at 0.05 false discovery rate was found for around 15,000 TCR beta sequences in a later analysis.

Turning to this clone: Antigen unknown.

J was trimmed by 1 base and V by 7 bases; bases with no gene match: 7. The CDR3 totals 14 residues. The germline V gene has CDR1 MNHNY and CDR2 SVGAGI (reference sequence). 13 Jbeta primers and 60 Vbeta primers were used for the PCR. TCRdb's table, derived via immunoSEQ multiplex PCR, lists solely in-frame clones and lacks some. The sample records some 120,000 clones, 74% being singletons. Sequenced sample: PBMCs. This chain connects TRBV6-6 to TRBJ2-7; 7 nucleotides align to TRBD2. The TCR originated in a woman between 50 and 59 years old in good health and CMV-seropositive. DNA for the CDR3: TGTGCCAGCACGGTGGGGGGGGGATCCTACGAGCAGTACTTC. It translates to CASTVGGGSYEQYF.